This TCR beta chain was captured by sequencing in a study of Ad26.COV2.S vaccination and SARS-CoV-2 variants. Treatment given: approximately 18 received Ad26.COV2.S at low or high dose, single or two shots; 5 received placebo; per-sample allocation not given. Following the first vaccine or placebo injection, samples were taken on day 63. The administered vaccine (an Ad26 vector) expressed Wuhan-strain SARS-CoV-2 spike. With respect to this clone: Its antigen remains unidentified.

CDR3 length: 13 residues. V lost 5 bases and J 5 bases, leaving 9 bases between the germline ends. Germline CDR1 reads LGHNA; CDR2 reads YSLEER. Study outcomes and limitations: CD8+ and CD4+ T cells specific for spike reportedly responded with substantial breadth after vaccination.

Sequencing was performed with immunoSEQ multiplex PCR; in TCRdb, only in-frame clones are kept and a portion is missing. The sample lists about 280,000 clones, 70% to 90% occurring once. This receptor was identified in a person between 18 and 60 years old who received the Ad26.COV2.S COVID-19 vaccine or a placebo. The gene calls are TRBV4-3 and TRBJ2-2; no definite D call. Here the sequenced sample was peripheral blood, taken in a trial of Ad26.COV2.S vaccine versus placebo. The CDR3 sequence is CASSGWETGELFF. In nucleotides, the CDR3 is TGCGCCAGCAGCGGGTGGGAAACCGGGGAGCTGTTTTTT.